This T cell receptor beta chain stems from a study of identical twins (dated by TCRdb to the mid-2010s). At the level of the whole study: To test whether fetal clonotypes persist, this study deep-sequenced TCR alpha and beta repertoires from monozygotic twins, from unrelated adults of various ages, and from cord blood. To rule out contamination, the twin experiments were replicated at different times with different library preparation protocols. Study-level results and caveats: In beta out-of-frame sequences, excess twin sharing was weaker, because having fewer shared sequences lowered the signal-to-noise ratio. Out-of-frame TCR alpha sequences shared between twins showed an excess of low generation-probability sequences compared with coincidental sharing between unrelated individuals. Abundant cord blood beta clonotypes carried fewer insertions; young adult naive repertoires showed a weaker similar trend, while memory repertoires showed none. Zero-insertion analyses could be partly confounded by invariant T cells such as MAIT and iNKT, though diverse VJ usage argued against such confounding for most clonotypes. In monozygotic twins, recombination models systematically underestimated out-of-frame TCR alpha sharing, but the models matched the sharing seen between unrelated individuals. Because the same donors could not be followed over many years, conclusions were based on cross-sectional statistical analysis.

Every donor in the study was a healthy Caucasian. The twin cohort comprised three pairs of female monozygotic twins, all aged about 18 to 30 years. Positive isolation kits from Invitrogen were used to isolate the CD4+ and CD8+ T cell populations. Reading from cysteine to phenylalanine, the CDR3 counts 13 amino acids. The read is trimmed to its CDR3 DNA, 39 bases read in frame from base 1. The trim is 5 bases for V and 4 bases for J, with a gap of 12 bases between the germline ends. According to the germline V gene (reference sequence), CDR1 reads SGHAT and CDR2 reads FQDESV. The protocol used for the library was 5' RACE. TCRdb names Illumina HiSeq 2000 as the instrument used. A universal primer binding site was introduced by template switching, and a unique molecular identifier was present in the final cDNA, enabling accurate counting of TCR cDNA molecules. Specific primers in the conserved constant-segment region were used to synthesize first-strand cDNA for TCR alpha and beta chains. To control for contamination, every cDNA library carried two barcodes: a SMART-Mk sample barcode plus Illumina barcodes. TruSeq adapter sequences, together with Illumina sample barcodes, were added in two successive PCR steps. The Illumina HiSeq platform was used with custom primers to sequence TCR alpha and beta cDNA libraries. Regarding the original processing steps: Raw reads were processed with MiGEC to extract unique molecular identifiers, and MiXCR was used to determine CDR3 positions. Recombination models were inferred per individual with the repgenHMM and IGoR tools using an EM algorithm. Shared clonotype analysis was performed with the tcR package in R, normalizing sharing by the product of cloneset sizes. Out-of-frame nonproductive sequences were analyzed to study raw recombination free of thymic and clonal selection effects. Using fastp at Q25 and MiXCR, TCRdb reprocessed the public reads and kept productive beta chains. Rows are unified per CDR3 protein, each entry keeping the most common DNA and genes. The V and J calls reflect TCRdb's pipeline rather than the authors' work. In all, the sample holds approximately 530,000 distinct CDR3 sequences, and 20% to 25% of those were seen once. The ten biggest clones cover 0.4% to 0.6% of the sample.

Turning to this clonotype: Its antigen specificity is not known. Qualities for individual bases were not recorded, and no much larger clone is one base off.

The same sample was also used in a study of yellow fever vaccine responses in identical twins. As noted in the second study: According to the authors, in identical twins the way T cells responded to vaccination appeared partly convergent and partly personalized. In the study, vaccine-responding T cell clones were precisely tracked in identical twins.

The TCR sequence derives from a woman under 30 in good health. Sequencing used CD4+ T cells sorted from blood. Recombination joined TRBV11-1 with TRBJ2-7; TRBD1 might be the D gene, on 6 matching bases. The encoded CDR3 is CASSQFRGYEQYF. At the DNA level, the sequence is TGTGCCAGCAGCCAATTCAGGGGTTACGAGCAGTACTTC.